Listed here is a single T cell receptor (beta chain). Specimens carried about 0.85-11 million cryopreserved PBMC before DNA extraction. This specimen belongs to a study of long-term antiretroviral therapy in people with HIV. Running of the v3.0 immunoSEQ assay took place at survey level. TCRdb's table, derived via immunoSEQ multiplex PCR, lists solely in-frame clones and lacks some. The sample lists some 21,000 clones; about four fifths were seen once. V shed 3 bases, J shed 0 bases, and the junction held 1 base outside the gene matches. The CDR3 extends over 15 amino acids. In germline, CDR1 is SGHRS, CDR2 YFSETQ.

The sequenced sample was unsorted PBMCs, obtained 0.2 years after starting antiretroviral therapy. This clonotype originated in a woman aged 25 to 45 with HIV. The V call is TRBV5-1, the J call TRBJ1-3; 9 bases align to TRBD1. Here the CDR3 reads CASSWGQGSGNTIYF. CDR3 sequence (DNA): TGCGCCAGCAGCTGGGGACAGGGCTCTGGAAACACCATATATTTT.